The 14 T cell receptor beta chains given below trace back to one sample, sequenced in a study of metastatic and nonmetastatic thyroid tumors. TCRdb re-called clones via MiXCR from the PCR reads. The sample contains roughly 3,900 clones, approximately 40% of which appear only once. Thyroid surgery was performed in patients who had received no treatment beforehand. Sequencing used tumor tissue. These receptors all stem from a female donor with papillary thyroid cancer or a benign thyroid nodule (not recorded which). Some clones in this sample may be carry-over from other donors' samples.

This clone was observed a handful of times. V gene TRBV6-2 or TRBV6-3 combines with J gene TRBJ1-2, with D tentatively TRBD1 (5 bases). Germline loops: CDR1 MNHEY, CDR2 SVGEGT. V was trimmed by 4 bases and J by 7 bases, leaving 19 bases between them. The CDR3 extends over 15 amino acids. CDR3 residues: CASSWTRGALSGYTF. For the CDR3, the DNA is TGTGCCAGCAGTTGGACTCGAGGGGCGCTGAGTGGCTACACCTTC.

The V gene is TRBV20-1, the J gene TRBJ2-5; weak D call: TRBD2 (6 bases). The V end lost 2 bases, the J end lost 5 bases, and 9 bases lay between the germline ends. The CDR3 spans 12 residues. The germline gives CDR1 DFQATT, CDR2 SNEGSKA (reference sequence). The CDR3 region is CSARWGGETQYF. CDR3 bases: TGCAGTGCTAGATGGGGAGGTGAGACCCAGTACTTC.

By share, this clone ranks as hyperexpanded. The chain uses TRBV20-1 and TRBJ1-5; the D gene is possibly TRBD1 (6 bases). Germline values: CDR1 DFQATT, CDR2 SNEGSKA (reference sequence). The V end was cut by 6 bases, the J end by 3 bases, with 18 bases between. The CDR3 spans 15 residues. CDR3 region: CSATGGGALNQPQHF. The CDR3 region has the DNA TGCAGTGCCACCGGCGGGGGGGCCCTCAATCAGCCCCAGCATTTT.

This clone showed up just a few times. The chain has TRBV28 and TRBJ1-3; TRBD1 matches at 8 bases. The germline V gene has CDR1 MDHEN and CDR2 SYDVKM. The CDR3 is 15 amino acids. With 6 bases clipped from V and 4 bases from J, the junction kept 8 bases outside the gene matches. The CDR3 loop is CASSSGQVGGNTIYF. The CDR3 DNA sequence: TGTGCCAGCAGCTCGGGACAGGTGGGCGGAAACACCATATATTTT. The entire variable domain, with the rest obtained from reference TRBV28 and TRBJ1-3, is as follows: DVKVTQSSRYLVKRTGEKVFLECVQDMDHENMFWYRQDPGLGLRLIYFSYDVKMKEKGDIPEGYSVSREKKERFSLILESASTNQTSMYLCASSSGQVGGNTIYFGEGSWLTVV.

The rearrangement links TRBV2 to TRBJ2-7; 10 nucleotides agree with TRBD2. There are 15 residues in the CDR3. The germline V gene encodes CDR1 SNHLY and CDR2 FYNNEI. The junction had 3 bases not matched to a gene; V was cut back by 4 bases and J by 0 bases. This chain's CDR3 is CASSGTSGNSYEQYF. DNA of the CDR3: TGTGCCAGCAGTGGAACTAGCGGGAACTCCTACGAGCAGTACTTC.

In this sample, this clone turned up many times. J is TRBJ1-1 and V is TRBV27; D unresolved. The ends were cut back, 3 bases at V and 4 bases at J, with 9 bases in the middle. CDR1 is MNHEY and CDR2 is SMNVEV in the germline V gene (reference sequence). The CDR3 spans 13 residues. DNA for the CDR3: TGTGCCAGCAGTTTCAGCAGGTCCACTGAAGCTTTCTTT. Translation gives CASSFSRSTEAFF.

The rearrangement joins TRBV28 to TRBJ1-2, with D uncertain. Germline assignment: CDR1 MDHEN and CDR2 SYDVKM. The V end was cut by 7 bases, the J end by 5 bases, with 11 bases between. CDR3 length equals 12 residues. CDR3 region: CASTTIKYGYTF. The DNA for the CDR3 is TGTGCCAGCACCACAATTAAATATGGCTACACCTTC.

The chain combines TRBV7-2 with TRBJ1-2, with TRBD1 matching 7 bases. The CDR3 has 15 residues. Per germline, CDR1 SGHTA and CDR2 FQGNSA. Trimming removed 5 bases from V and 4 bases from J; junction bases left unmatched: 10. The CDR3 DNA reads as TGTGCCAGCAGCGCCCGACAGGGAGGGGGCTATGGCTACACCTTC. This encodes CASSARQGGGYGYTF. Drawing the rest from reference TRBV7-2 and TRBJ1-2, the complete variable domain is GAGVSQSPSNKVTEKGKDVELRCDPISGHTALYWYRQSLGQGLEFLIYFQGNSAPDKSGLPSDRFSAERTGGSVSTLTIQRTQQEDSAVYLCASSARQGGGYGYTFGSGTRLTVV.

The gene calls are TRBV2 and TRBJ1-2, with D hard to call. CDR1 is SNHLY, CDR2 FYNNEI, per germline. Trimming shortened V by 4 bases and J by 1 base, and 7 bases separated the two germline ends. This CDR3 contains 13 residues. CDR3 sequence (DNA): TGTGCCAGCAGTGGCCGGGATAACTATGGCTACACCTTC. This gives the protein CASSGRDNYGYTF.

The chain combines TRBV28 with TRBJ1-2, with 8 bases that match TRBD1. Trimming cost V 6 bases and J 6 bases; bases outside gene matches: 9. This CDR3 has 14 amino acids. CDR1 MDHEN and CDR2 SYDVKM come from the germline V gene. The DNA of the CDR3 is TGTGCCAGCAGCAGACGTGTGACAGGGGATGGCTACACCTTC. Translating it yields CASSRRVTGDGYTF.

This rearrangement joins TRBV20-1 to TRBJ2-7, with D unclear. Trimming took 6 bases from V and 0 from J, leaving 12 bases between them. The CDR3 totals 13 residues. The germline V gene encodes CDR1 DFQATT and CDR2 SNEGSKA (reference sequence). CDR3 in DNA: TGCAGTGCGACACAAGGGTACTCCTACGAGCAGTACTTC. Protein sequence: CSATQGYSYEQYF.

The J gene is TRBJ2-7, the V gene TRBV6-5; D is unclear. Trimming shortened V by 0 bases and J by 5 bases, and 11 bases separated the two germline ends. The CDR3 runs to 14 residues. Per the germline V gene, CDR1 is MNHEY and CDR2 is SVGAGI. The CDR3 DNA reads as TGTGCCAGCAGTTACTCGGTGAATCCTAACGAGCAGTACTTC. Translated, it gives CASSYSVNPNEQYF.

The chain joins TRBV2 to TRBJ1-5, with D unresolved. The V and J ends lost 8 bases and 6 bases respectively, with 17 bases between them. The CDR3 length is 14 residues. In germline, CDR1 is SNHLY, CDR2 FYNNEI. DNA of the CDR3: TGTGCCAGCCTCCCAGGCCTCGACCGTCAGCCCCAGCATTTT. Its translation is CASLPGLDRQPQHF.

The rearrangement links TRBV11-2 to TRBJ1-1; no clear D gene. V lost 4 bases and J 0 bases, leaving 12 bases between the germline ends. Per germline, CDR1 SGHAT and CDR2 FQNNGV. The CDR3 has 15 amino acids. CDR3 in amino acids: CASSYRGLVNTEAFF. The DNA of the CDR3 is TGTGCCAGCAGCTACCGAGGGTTAGTGAACACTGAAGCTTTCTTT.